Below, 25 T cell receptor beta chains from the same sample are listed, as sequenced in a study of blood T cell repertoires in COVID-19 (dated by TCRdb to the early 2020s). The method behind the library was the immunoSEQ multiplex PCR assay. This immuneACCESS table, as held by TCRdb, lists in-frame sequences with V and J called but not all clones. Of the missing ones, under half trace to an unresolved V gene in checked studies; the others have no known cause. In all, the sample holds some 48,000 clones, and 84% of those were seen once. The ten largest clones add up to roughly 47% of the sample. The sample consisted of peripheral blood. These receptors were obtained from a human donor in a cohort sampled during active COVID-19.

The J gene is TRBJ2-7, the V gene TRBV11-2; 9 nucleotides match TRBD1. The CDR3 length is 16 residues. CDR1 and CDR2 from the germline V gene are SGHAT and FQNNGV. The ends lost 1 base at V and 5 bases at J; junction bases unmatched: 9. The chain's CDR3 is CASSLGNGQGIHEQYV. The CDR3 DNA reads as TGTGCCAGCAGCTTAGGTAACGGACAGGGGATCCACGAGCAGTACGTC.

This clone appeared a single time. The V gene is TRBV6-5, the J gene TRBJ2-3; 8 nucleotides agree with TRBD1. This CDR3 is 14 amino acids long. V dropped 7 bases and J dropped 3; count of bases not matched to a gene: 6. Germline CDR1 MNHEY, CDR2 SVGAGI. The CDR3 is CASTHGTGTDTQYF. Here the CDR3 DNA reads TGTGCCAGCACCCACGGGACAGGTACAGATACGCAGTATTTT.

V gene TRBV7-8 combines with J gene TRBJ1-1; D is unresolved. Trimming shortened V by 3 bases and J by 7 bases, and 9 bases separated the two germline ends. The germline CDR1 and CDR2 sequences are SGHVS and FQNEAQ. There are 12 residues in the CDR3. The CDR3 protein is CASSFLAGEAFF. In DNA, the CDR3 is TGTGCCAGCAGCTTCCTTGCCGGTGAAGCTTTCTTT.

The CDR3 DNA sequence: TGTGCCAGCAGTCCCACAGGGGGCGTCGGCTATGGCTACACCTTC. As protein: CASSPTGGVGYGYTF. This chain links TRBV7-6 with TRBJ1-2, with 9 positions matching TRBD1. The germline V gene encodes CDR1 SGHVS and CDR2 FNYEAQ. This CDR3 is built from 15 residues. J lost 4 bases, V lost 6 bases, and 9 bases had no gene match.

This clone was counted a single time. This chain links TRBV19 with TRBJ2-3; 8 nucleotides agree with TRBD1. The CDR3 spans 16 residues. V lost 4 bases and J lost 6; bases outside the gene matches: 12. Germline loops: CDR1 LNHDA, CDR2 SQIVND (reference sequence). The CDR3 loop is CASSTGGWQWSDTQYF. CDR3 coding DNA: TGTGCCAGTAGTACAGGGGGCTGGCAGTGGTCCGATACGCAGTATTTT.

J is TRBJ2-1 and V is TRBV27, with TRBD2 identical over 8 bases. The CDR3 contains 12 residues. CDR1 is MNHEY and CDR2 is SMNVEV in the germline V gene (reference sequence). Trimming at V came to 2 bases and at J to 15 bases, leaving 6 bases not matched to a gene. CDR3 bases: TGTGCCAGCAGTTTACGGGGGGGACTCCTGTTCTTC. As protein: CASSLRGGLLFF.

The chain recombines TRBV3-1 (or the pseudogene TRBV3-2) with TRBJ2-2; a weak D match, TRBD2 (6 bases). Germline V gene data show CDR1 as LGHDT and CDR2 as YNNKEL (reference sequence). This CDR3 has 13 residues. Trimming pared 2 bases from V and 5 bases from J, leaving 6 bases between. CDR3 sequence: CASSQLATGELFF. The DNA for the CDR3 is TGTGCCAGCAGCCAACTAGCGACCGGGGAGCTGTTTTTT.

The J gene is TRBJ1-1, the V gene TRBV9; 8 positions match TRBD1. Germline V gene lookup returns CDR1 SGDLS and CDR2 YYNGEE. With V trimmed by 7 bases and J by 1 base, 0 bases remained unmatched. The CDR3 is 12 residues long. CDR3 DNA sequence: TGTGCCAGCGGACAGGGGAACACTGAAGCTTTCTTT. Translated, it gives CASGQGNTEAFF.

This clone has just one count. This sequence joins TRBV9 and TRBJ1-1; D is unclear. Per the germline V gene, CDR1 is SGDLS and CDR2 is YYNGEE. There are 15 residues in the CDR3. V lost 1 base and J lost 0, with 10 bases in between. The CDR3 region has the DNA TGTGCCAGCAGCGTAACCCCCAGGATGAACACTGAAGCTTTCTTT. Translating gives CASSVTPRMNTEAFF.

In nucleotides, the CDR3 is TGTGCCAGCAGCTTGGGGGGGCCTGGCACAGATACGCAGTATTTT. Translation gives CASSLGGPGTDTQYF. This chain uses TRBV5-4 with TRBJ2-3, with a possible D match to TRBD1 (6 bases). Per germline, CDR1 SGHNT and CDR2 YYREEE (reference sequence). The CDR3 has 15 residues. Trimming pared 0 bases from V and 1 base from J, leaving 9 bases between.

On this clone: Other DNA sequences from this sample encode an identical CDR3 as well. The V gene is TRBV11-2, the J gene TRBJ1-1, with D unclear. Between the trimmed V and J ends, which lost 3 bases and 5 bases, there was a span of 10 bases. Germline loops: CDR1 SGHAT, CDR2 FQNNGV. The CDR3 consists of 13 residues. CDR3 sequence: CASSFNRDTEAFF. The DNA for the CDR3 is TGTGCCAGCAGCTTCAACCGGGATACTGAAGCTTTCTTT.

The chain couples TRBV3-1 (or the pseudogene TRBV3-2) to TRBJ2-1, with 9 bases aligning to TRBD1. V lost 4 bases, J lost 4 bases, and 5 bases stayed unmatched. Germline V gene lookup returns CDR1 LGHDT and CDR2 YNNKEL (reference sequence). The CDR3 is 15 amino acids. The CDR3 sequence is CASSRRTGDYNEQFF. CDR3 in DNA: TGTGCCAGCAGCCGTAGGACAGGGGATTACAATGAGCAGTTCTTC.

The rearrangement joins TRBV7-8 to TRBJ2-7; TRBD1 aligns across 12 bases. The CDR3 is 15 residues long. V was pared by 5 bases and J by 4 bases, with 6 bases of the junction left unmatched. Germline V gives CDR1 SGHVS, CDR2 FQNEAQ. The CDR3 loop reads CASSPGQGASYEQYF. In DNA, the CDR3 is TGTGCCAGCAGCCCGGGACAGGGGGCGTCGTACGAGCAGTACTTC.

In DNA form, the CDR3 reads TGTGCCAGCAGTTACTCAGACAGCGCTCGATCACCCCTCCACTTT. This encodes CASSYSDSARSPLHF. The chain uses TRBV6-5 and TRBJ1-6; TRBD1 might be the D (5 bases). The germline V gene encodes CDR1 MNHEY and CDR2 SVGAGI. The ends were cut back, 0 bases at V and 10 bases at J, with 13 bases in the middle. This CDR3 has 15 residues.

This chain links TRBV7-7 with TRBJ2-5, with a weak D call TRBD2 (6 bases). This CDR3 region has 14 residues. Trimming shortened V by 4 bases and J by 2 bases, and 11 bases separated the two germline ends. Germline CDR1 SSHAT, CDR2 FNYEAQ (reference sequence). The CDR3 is CASSSSGTQETQYF. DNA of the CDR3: TGTGCCAGCAGCTCTTCCGGGACTCAAGAGACCCAGTACTTC.

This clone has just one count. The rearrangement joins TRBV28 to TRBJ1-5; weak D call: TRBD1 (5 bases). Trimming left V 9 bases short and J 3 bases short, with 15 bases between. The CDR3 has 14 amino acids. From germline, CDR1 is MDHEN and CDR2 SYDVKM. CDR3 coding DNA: TGTGCCAGTACACGCGGAGGGACCAATCAGCCCCAGCATTTT. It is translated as CASTRGGTNQPQHF.

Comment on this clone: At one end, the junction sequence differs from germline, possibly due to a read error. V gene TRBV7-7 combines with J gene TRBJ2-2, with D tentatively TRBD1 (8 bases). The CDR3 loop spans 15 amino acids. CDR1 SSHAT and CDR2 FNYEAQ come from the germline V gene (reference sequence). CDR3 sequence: CASRLTGGDTGELFF. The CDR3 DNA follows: TGTGCTAGCAGGCTCACAGGGGGGGACACCGGGGAGCTGTTTTTT.

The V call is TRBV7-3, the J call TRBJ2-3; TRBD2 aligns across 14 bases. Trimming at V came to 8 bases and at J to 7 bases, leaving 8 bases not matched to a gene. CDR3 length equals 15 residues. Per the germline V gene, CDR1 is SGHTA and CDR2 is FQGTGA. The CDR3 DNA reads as TGTGCCAGCTCGGGGACTAGCGGGGGTTTGAATACGCAGTATTTT. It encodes CASSGTSGGLNTQYF.

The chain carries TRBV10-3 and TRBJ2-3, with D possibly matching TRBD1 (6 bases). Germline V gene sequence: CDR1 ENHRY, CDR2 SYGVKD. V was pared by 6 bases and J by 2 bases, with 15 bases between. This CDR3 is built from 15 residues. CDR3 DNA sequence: TGTGCCATCAGCCTCGGAACAGGGTCCACAGATACGCAGTATTTT. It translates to CAISLGTGSTDTQYF.

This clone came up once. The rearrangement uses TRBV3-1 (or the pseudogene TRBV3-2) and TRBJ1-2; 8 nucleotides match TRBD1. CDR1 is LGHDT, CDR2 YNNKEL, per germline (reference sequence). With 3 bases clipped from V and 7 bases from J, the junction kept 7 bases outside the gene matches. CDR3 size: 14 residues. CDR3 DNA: TGTGCCAGCAGCCACGAGACAGGGGTTTTTGGCTACACCTTC. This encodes CASSHETGVFGYTF.

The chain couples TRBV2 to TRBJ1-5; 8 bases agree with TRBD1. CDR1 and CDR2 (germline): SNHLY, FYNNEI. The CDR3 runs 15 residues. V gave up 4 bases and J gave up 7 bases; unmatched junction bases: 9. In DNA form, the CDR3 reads TGTGCCAGCAGTGGGGACAGGATGGGGTACCAGCCCCAGCATTTT. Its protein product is CASSGDRMGYQPQHF. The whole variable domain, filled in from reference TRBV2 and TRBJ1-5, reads EPEVTQTPSHQVTQMGQEVILRCVPISNHLYFYWYRQILGQKVEFLVSFYNNEISEKSEIFDDQFSVERPDGSNFTLKIRSTKLEDSAMYFCASSGDRMGYQPQHFGDGTRLSIL.

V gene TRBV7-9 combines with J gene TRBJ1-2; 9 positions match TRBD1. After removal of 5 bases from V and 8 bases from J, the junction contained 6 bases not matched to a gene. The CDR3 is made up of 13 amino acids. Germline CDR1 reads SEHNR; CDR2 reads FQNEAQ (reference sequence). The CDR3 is CASSATGGFGYTF. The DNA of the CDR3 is TGTGCCAGCAGCGCGACAGGGGGTTTCGGCTACACCTTC. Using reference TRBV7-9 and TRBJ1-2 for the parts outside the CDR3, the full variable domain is DTGVSQNPRHKITKRGQNVTFRCDPISEHNRLYWYRQTLGQGPEFLTYFQNEAQLEKSRLLSDRFSAERPKGSFSTLEIQRTEQGDSAMYLCASSATGGFGYTFGSGTRLTVV.

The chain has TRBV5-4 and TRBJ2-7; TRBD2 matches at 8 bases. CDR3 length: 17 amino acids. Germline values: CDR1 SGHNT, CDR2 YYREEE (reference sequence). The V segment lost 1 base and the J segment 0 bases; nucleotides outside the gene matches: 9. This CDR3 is CASSLWPAGASSYEQYF. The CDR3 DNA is TGTGCCAGCAGCTTGTGGCCAGCGGGGGCGAGCTCCTACGAGCAGTACTTC.

The CDR3 reads CASTGGSGNTEAFF. The CDR3 DNA follows: TGTGCCAGCACAGGGGGTTCGGGGAACACTGAAGCTTTCTTT. This sequence joins TRBV2 and TRBJ1-1; 7 bases fit TRBD1. Germline CDR1 SNHLY, CDR2 FYNNEI. CDR3 length: 14 residues. The J segment lost 1 base and the V segment lost 7 bases, leaving 6 bases of the junction unmatched. Based on the CDR3 plus reference TRBV2 and TRBJ1-1, the full variable domain is EPEVTQTPSHQVTQMGQEVILRCVPISNHLYFYWYRQILGQKVEFLVSFYNNEISEKSEIFDDQFSVERPDGSNFTLKIRSTKLEDSAMYFCASTGGSGNTEAFFGQGTRLTVV.

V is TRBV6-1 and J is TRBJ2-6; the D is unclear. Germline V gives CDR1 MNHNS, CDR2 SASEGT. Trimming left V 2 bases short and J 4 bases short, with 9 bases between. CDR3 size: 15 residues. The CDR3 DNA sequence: TGTGCCAGCAGTGAACACGTCCAGGGGGCCAACGTCCTGACTTTC. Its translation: CASSEHVQGANVLTF.